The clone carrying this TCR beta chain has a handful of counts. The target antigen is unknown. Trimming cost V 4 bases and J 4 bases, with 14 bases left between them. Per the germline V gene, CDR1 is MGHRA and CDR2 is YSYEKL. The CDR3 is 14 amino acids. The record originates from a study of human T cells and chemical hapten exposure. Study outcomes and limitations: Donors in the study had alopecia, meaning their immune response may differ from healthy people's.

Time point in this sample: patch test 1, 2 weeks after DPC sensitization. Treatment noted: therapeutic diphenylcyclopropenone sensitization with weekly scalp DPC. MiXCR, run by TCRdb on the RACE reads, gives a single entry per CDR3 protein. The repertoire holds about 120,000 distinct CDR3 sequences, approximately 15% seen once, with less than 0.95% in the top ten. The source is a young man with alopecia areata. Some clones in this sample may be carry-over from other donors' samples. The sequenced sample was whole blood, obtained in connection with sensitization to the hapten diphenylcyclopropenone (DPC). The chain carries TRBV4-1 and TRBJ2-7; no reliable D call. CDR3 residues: CASSPLESRYEQYF. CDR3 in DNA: TGCGCCAGCAGCCCCCTGGAATCGAGATACGAGCAGTACTTC.